The T cell receptor beta chain under discussion was sequenced for a study of shared clonotypes between healthy human individuals. Study results and caveats: Clonotype sharing among donors likely depends on sequencing depth.

In the case of this clone: Its target is not known.

Sequenced by immunoSEQ multiplex PCR; TCRdb stores in-frame clones only, minus some. The sample yields 2 million to 3 million clones, over 85% seen once. The ends were cut back, 9 bases at V and 1 base at J, with 16 bases in the middle. There are 15 residues in the CDR3. Germline V gives CDR1 MNHNS, CDR2 SASEGT. This receptor was obtained from a man between 18 and 29 years old in good health. Some clones in this sample may be carry-over from other donors' samples. V is TRBV6-1 and J is TRBJ1-3; tentatively, D is TRBD1 (6 bases). The sample comprised naive CD4+ T cells from PBMCs. As for subset: CD45RA+ positively selected. The CDR3 DNA reads TGTGCCAGTGGGGGGGGGCAGTTTTCTGGAAACACCATATATTTT. This translates into CASGGGQFSGNTIYF.